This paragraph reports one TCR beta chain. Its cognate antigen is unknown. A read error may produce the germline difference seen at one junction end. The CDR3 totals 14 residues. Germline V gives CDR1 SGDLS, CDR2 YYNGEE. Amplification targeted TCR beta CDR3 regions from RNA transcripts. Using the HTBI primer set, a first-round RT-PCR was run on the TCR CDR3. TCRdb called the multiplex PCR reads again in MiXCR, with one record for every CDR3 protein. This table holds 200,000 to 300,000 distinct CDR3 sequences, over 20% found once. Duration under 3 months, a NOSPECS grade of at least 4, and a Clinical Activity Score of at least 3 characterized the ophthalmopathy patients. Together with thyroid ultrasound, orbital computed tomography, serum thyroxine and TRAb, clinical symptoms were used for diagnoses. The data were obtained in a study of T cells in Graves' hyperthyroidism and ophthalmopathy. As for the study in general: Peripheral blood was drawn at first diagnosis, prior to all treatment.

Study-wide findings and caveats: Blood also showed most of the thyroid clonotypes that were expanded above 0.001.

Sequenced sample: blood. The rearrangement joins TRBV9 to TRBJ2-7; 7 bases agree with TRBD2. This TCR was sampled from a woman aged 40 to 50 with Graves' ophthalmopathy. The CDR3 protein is CASSLARGKNEQSF. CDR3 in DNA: TGTGCCAGCAGCTTAGCGCGGGGGAAGAACGAGCAGTCCTTC.